These 15 T cell receptor beta chains share one sample of origin, sequenced in a study of post-analysis software for immune sequencing data. Study-wide findings and caveats: Controls had lower frequencies than patients of 4 or 5 TRBV segments, which included TRBV5-6, TRBV5-1 and TRBV20-1.

cDNA libraries of TCR beta carried unique molecular identifiers. TCRdb fed the PCR reads into MiXCR, producing one record per CDR3 protein. The profile shows some 890,000 distinct CDR3 sequences, 53% of them singletons. Their recognized antigens are unknown. Material for sequencing was blood. The receptors shown here come from a girl aged 10 to 17 with multiple sclerosis.

The rearrangement links TRBV5-1 to TRBJ2-7; TRBD1 might be the D (6 bases). CDR1 is SGHRS, CDR2 YFSETQ, per germline. The ends were cut back, 0 bases at V and 0 bases at J, with 16 bases in the middle. This CDR3 comprises 17 residues. The CDR3 here is CASSLGGQRYPSYEQYF. CDR3 coding DNA: TGCGCCAGCAGCTTGGGCGGACAGCGGTACCCCTCCTACGAGCAGTACTTC.

V gene TRBV6-6 combines with J gene TRBJ1-1, with D tentatively TRBD1 (5 bases). The CDR3 runs 13 residues. Germline loops: CDR1 MNHNY, CDR2 SVGAGI (reference sequence). Trimming left V 5 bases short and J 6 bases short, with 13 bases between. Here the CDR3 DNA reads TGTGCCAGCAGTGCGGGACGACAGTCTGAAGCTTTCTTT. Protein: CASSAGRQSEAFF.

The V and J genes are TRBV29-1 and TRBJ1-1; D is unclear. This CDR3 contains 11 residues. CDR1 and CDR2 (germline): SQVTM, ANQGSEA. V gave up 7 bases and J gave up 13 bases, with 19 bases separating them. CDR3: CSAEGSVGSFF. The DNA for the CDR3 is TGCAGCGCCGAGGGCTCTGTGGGGAGTTTCTTT.

J is TRBJ2-6 and V is TRBV27, with 11 bases lining up with TRBD1. Germline CDR1 reads MNHEY; CDR2 reads SMNVEV (reference sequence). The CDR3 length is 17 residues. V lost 4 bases and J lost 4; bases outside the gene matches: 6. The CDR3 nucleotides are TGTGCCAGCAGTTCGGACAGGGGGCGCGACGGGGCCAACGTCCTGACTTTC. Translated, it gives CASSSDRGRDGANVLTF.

V gene TRBV20-1 combines with J gene TRBJ2-7; TRBD1 aligns across 8 bases. The germline V gene has CDR1 DFQATT and CDR2 SNEGSKA (reference sequence). CDR3 length: 12 amino acids. Trimming cost V 6 bases and J 2 bases; bases outside gene matches: 3. The CDR3, as DNA: TGCAGTGCGGAGGACAGGGCCTACGAGCAGTACTTC. This encodes CSAEDRAYEQYF.

CDR3 residues: CASRDTATNEKLFF. The CDR3 DNA follows: TGTGCCAGCCGGGACACCGCAACTAATGAAAAACTGTTTTTT. The rearrangement links TRBV3-1 to TRBJ1-4; tentative D call: TRBD1 (6 bases). The V end was cut by 8 bases, the J end by 0 bases, with 10 bases between. The CDR3 consists of 14 residues. The germline CDR1 and CDR2 sequences are LGHDT and YNNKEL (reference sequence).

The gene calls are TRBV29-1 and TRBJ2-1, with D unresolved. The germline V and J ends were trimmed by 0 bases and 2 bases, with 11 bases remaining between them. The CDR3 runs 15 residues. Germline-derived CDR1 and CDR2 are SQVTM and ANQGSEA. CDR3: CSVEDGVLAYNEQFF. CDR3 DNA sequence: TGCAGCGTTGAAGATGGGGTGCTAGCCTACAATGAGCAGTTCTTC.

V and J are TRBV4-1 and TRBJ1-1; TRBD1 aligns across 7 bases. J was trimmed by 1 base and V by 4 bases; bases with no gene match: 6. Looked up from germline, CDR1 is MGHRA and CDR2 is YSYEKL. The CDR3 is made up of 15 amino acids. CDR3 in amino acids: CASSPTGLRNTEAFF. As DNA, the CDR3 is TGCGCCAGCAGCCCGACAGGGCTCAGGAACACTGAAGCTTTCTTT.

The chain couples TRBV5-1 to TRBJ1-1; no clear D. V was pared by 0 bases and J by 4 bases, with 10 bases between. Germline values: CDR1 SGHRS, CDR2 YFSETQ. The CDR3 runs to 14 residues. The CDR3, as DNA: TGCGCCAGCAGCTTGGACAGTGGGCTCACTGAAGCTTTCTTT. It codes for CASSLDSGLTEAFF. Together with reference TRBV5-1 and TRBJ1-1, the CDR3 gives the full variable domain: KAGVTQTPRYLIKTRGQQVTLSCSPISGHRSVSWYQQTPGQGLQFLFEYFSETQRNKGNFPGRFSGRQFSNSRSEMNVSTLELGDSALYLCASSLDSGLTEAFFGQGTRLTVV.

The chain joins TRBV27 to TRBJ2-6; D remains unclear. Germline CDR1 MNHEY, CDR2 SMNVEV (reference sequence). CDR3 length: 20 residues. Between the trimmed V and J ends, which lost 3 bases and 0 bases, there was a span of 21 bases. The CDR3 coding sequence is TGTGCCAGCAGTTTCCTGGGATTGAGTGGCCAGGACTCTGGGGCCAACGTCCTGACTTTC. Translating it yields CASSFLGLSGQDSGANVLTF.

This chain links TRBV7-2 with TRBJ2-7; D not resolved. Deletions cut 3 bases from V and 5 bases from J, with 5 bases between. The CDR3 is 11 amino acids. Germline lookup yields CDR1 SGHTA and CDR2 FQGNSA. CDR3 sequence: CASSFIDEQYF. CDR3 coding DNA: TGTGCCAGCAGCTTTATCGACGAGCAGTACTTC.

The chain employs TRBV3-1 and TRBJ2-5; 8 bases are shared with TRBD1. This CDR3 contains 15 residues. The germline V gene encodes CDR1 LGHDT and CDR2 YNNKEL (reference sequence). J was trimmed by 5 bases and V by 2 bases; bases with no gene match: 7. The CDR3 here is CASSQSTGVGETQYF. In DNA, the CDR3 is TGTGCCAGCAGCCAATCGACAGGGGTTGGGGAGACCCAGTACTTC.

Only a few counts were recorded for this clonotype. The chain links TRBV9 to TRBJ2-5, with TRBD1 identical over 9 bases. This CDR3 contains 13 residues. Germline V CDR1 and CDR2: SGDLS, YYNGEE. J gave up 2 bases and V 6 bases, and 2 bases lay outside the gene matches. The CDR3 sequence: CASIDRGQETQYF. The CDR3 DNA reads TGTGCCAGCATCGACAGGGGGCAAGAGACCCAGTACTTC.

In this sample, this clonotype turned up once. V is TRBV10-3 and J is TRBJ2-4; 9 bases map to TRBD1. The CDR3 length is 14 residues. Germline CDR1 ENHRY, CDR2 SYGVKD. The V segment lost 5 bases and the J segment 13 bases; nucleotides outside the gene matches: 12. CDR3 bases: TGTGCCATCAGTAGGGACAGGGAATTCTACGGGCAGTACTTC. Protein sequence: CAISRDREFYGQYF.

The V gene is TRBV20-1, the J gene TRBJ2-5; D is perhaps TRBD2 (5 bases). V lost 4 bases and J lost 11, with 23 bases in between. Germline CDR1 and CDR2: DFQATT and SNEGSKA (reference sequence). This CDR3 contains 14 residues. The CDR3 DNA follows: TGCAGTGCTACAAGCAGCCTAGCCTACAATGAGCAGTACTTC. Translated: CSATSSLAYNEQYF.